The 10 T cell receptor beta chains below were found in one sample sequenced in a study of blood T cell repertoires in COVID-19. Clones were read by immunoSEQ multiplex PCR, and TCRdb kept only the in-frame ones, dropping some. The table shows over 150,000 clones, with just over 85% occurring only once. Specimen: peripheral blood. Receptors were obtained from a man aged 50 or older with active or convalescent COVID-19.

The rearrangement uses TRBV30 and TRBJ1-2, with 8 bases aligning to TRBD1. The CDR3 contains 15 residues. CDR1 GTSNPN and CDR2 SVGIG come from the germline V gene (reference sequence). The trim removed 7 bases at V and 3 bases at J, leaving 13 bases unmatched. CDR3 sequence (DNA): TGTGCCTACTCGGACGCAAACAGGGGGGACTATGGCTACACCTTC. It is translated as CAYSDANRGDYGYTF.

V is TRBV7-6 and J is TRBJ2-7; TRBD1 matches at 7 bases. This CDR3 is built from 14 residues. J was trimmed by 2 bases and V by 2 bases; bases with no gene match: 3. Germline V CDR1 and CDR2: SGHVS, FNYEAQ. CDR3 nucleotides: TGTGCCAGCAGCTTAACTACAGGGGCCTACGAGCAGTACTTC. Its translation is CASSLTTGAYEQYF. Drawing the rest from reference TRBV7-6 and TRBJ2-7, the complete variable domain is GAGVSQSPRYKVTKRGQDVALRCDPISGHVSLYWYRQALGQGPEFLTYFNYEAQQDKSGLPNDRFSAERPEGSISTLTIQRTEQRDSAMYRCASSLTTGAYEQYFGPGTRLTVT.

V is TRBV6-5 and J is TRBJ1-1, with 7 bases aligning to TRBD1. V lost 4 bases, J lost 6 bases, and 2 bases stayed unmatched. Germline V gene sequence: CDR1 MNHEY, CDR2 SVGAGI. There are 12 residues in the CDR3. The CDR3 loop is CASSSQGAEAFF. The CDR3 nucleotides read TGTGCCAGCAGTTCCCAGGGGGCTGAAGCTTTCTTT.

V usage is TRBV2 and J usage is TRBJ2-1; 7 bases line up with TRBD1. The CDR3 length is 15 residues. Trimming cost V 7 bases and J 0 bases; bases outside gene matches: 6. Germline V CDR1 and CDR2: SNHLY, FYNNEI. The CDR3 protein is CASTRGLSSYNEQFF. The CDR3 DNA reads as TGTGCCAGCACAAGGGGGCTATCCTCCTACAATGAGCAGTTCTTC.

The rearrangement links TRBV6-5 to TRBJ1-1; the match to TRBD1 covers 7 bases. This CDR3 is built from 13 residues. CDR1 and CDR2 from the germline V gene are MNHEY and SVGAGI. The junction had 8 bases not matched to a gene; V was cut back by 8 bases and J by 5 bases. CDR3 loop: CASDSQGVTEAFF. CDR3 in DNA: TGTGCCAGCGATAGTCAGGGGGTGACTGAAGCTTTCTTT.

The V gene is TRBV7-2, the J gene TRBJ2-7, with 9 nucleotides matching TRBD2. Germline-derived CDR1 and CDR2 are SGHTA and FQGNSA. J was trimmed by 6 bases and V by 4 bases; bases with no gene match: 10. The CDR3 loop spans 15 amino acids. This CDR3 is CASSSQAGGGREQYF. CDR3 nucleotide sequence: TGTGCCAGCAGCTCCCAAGCGGGGGGCGGCCGCGAGCAGTACTTC.

The chain combines TRBV21-1 with TRBJ2-2; the table assigns TRBD2, which was not confirmed against the DNA. TRBV21-1 is a pseudogene locus. The CDR3 has 15 amino acids. This chain's CDR3 is CASRNGGENTGELFF. Written as DNA, the CDR3 is TGTGCCAGCAGAAACGGAGGGGAGAACACCGGGGAGCTGTTTTTT.

The V call is TRBV2, the J call TRBJ2-5; 9 bases fit TRBD2. Unmatched junction bases numbered 6, after V lost 8 bases and J lost 5 bases. Germline CDR1 SNHLY, CDR2 FYNNEI. The CDR3 loop spans 13 amino acids. The CDR3 is CASLAGSWETQYF. The CDR3 DNA sequence: TGTGCCAGCCTAGCGGGGTCCTGGGAGACCCAGTACTTC.

The gene calls are TRBV5-1 and TRBJ2-7; 8 bases are shared with TRBD1. The V segment lost 4 bases and the J segment 7 bases; nucleotides outside the gene matches: 10. From germline, CDR1 is SGHRS and CDR2 YFSETQ. The CDR3 sequence is 14 residues long. This CDR3 reads CASSQLDRALEQYF. In DNA, the CDR3 is TGCGCCAGCAGCCAGTTGGACAGGGCGCTGGAGCAGTACTTC.

J is TRBJ2-6 and V is TRBV24-1; TRBD1 might be the D (6 bases). The CDR3 extends over 16 amino acids. Germline V gene data show CDR1 as KGHDR and CDR2 as SFDVKD. With 9 bases removed from V and 0 bases from J, the gap between germline ends came to 14 bases. This chain's CDR3 is CATGDIASSGANVLTF. The DNA of the CDR3 is TGTGCCACCGGGGACATCGCTTCCTCTGGGGCCAACGTCCTGACTTTC.